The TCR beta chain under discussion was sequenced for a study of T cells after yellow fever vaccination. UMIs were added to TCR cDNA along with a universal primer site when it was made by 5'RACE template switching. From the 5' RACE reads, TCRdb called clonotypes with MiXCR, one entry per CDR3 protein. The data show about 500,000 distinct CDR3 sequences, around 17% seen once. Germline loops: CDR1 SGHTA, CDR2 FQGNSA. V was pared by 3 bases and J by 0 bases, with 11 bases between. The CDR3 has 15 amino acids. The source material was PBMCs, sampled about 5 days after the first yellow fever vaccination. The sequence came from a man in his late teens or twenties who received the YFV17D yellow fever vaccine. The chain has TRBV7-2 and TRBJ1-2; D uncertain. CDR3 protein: CASSLGLSPNYGYTF. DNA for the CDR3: TGTGCCAGCAGCTTGGGCCTCAGCCCTAACTATGGCTACACCTTC. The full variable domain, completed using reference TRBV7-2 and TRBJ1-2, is GAGVSQSPSNKVTEKGKDVELRCDPISGHTALYWYRQSLGQGLEFLIYFQGNSAPDKSGLPSDRFSAERTGGSVSTLTIQRTQQEDSAVYLCASSLGLSPNYGYTFGSGTRLTVV.